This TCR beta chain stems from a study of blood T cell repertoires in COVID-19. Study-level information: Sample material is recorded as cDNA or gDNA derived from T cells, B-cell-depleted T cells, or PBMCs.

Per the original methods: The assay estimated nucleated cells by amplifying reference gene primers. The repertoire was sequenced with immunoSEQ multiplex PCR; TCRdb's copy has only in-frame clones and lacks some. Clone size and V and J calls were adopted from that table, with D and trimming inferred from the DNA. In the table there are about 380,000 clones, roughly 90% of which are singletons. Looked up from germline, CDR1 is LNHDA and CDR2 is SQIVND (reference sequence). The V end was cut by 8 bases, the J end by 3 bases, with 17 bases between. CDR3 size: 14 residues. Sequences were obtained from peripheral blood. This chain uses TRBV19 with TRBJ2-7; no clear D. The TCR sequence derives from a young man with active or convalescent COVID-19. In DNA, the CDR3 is TGTGCCAGTGCTGGCAGTTCTTCAGACTACGAGCAGTACTTC. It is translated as CASAGSSSDYEQYF. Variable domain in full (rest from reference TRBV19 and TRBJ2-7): DGGITQSPKYLFRKEGQNVTLSCEQNLNHDAMYWYRQDPGQGLRLIYYSQIVNDFQKGDIAEGYSVSREKKESFPLTVTSAQKNPTAFYLCASAGSSSDYEQYFGPGTRLTVT.